This T cell receptor (beta chain) was obtained from a study of T and B cells in COVID-19 patients. The wider study: The recovered cohort's median age was about 31 years, versus roughly 67 years in active infection.

TRB rearrangements were amplified by multiplex PCR with BIOMED2 TRB-A/B primers. MiXCR, run by TCRdb on the multiplex PCR reads, gives a single entry per CDR3 protein. The table has fewer than 20,000 distinct CDR3 sequences, 35% to 40% seen once. As to this clonotype: The antigen remains undetermined.

CDR3 length: 16 residues. Germline V gene lookup returns CDR1 LNHDA and CDR2 SQIVND (reference sequence). V shed 10 bases, J shed 9 bases, and the junction held 17 bases outside the gene matches. Each TRB amplification used roughly 250-550 ng of genomic DNA from blood. Study observations and caveats: Active COVID-19 showed highly clonal TRB repertoires; recovery showed diversity and richness above healthy donors.

The sample comprised blood. The chain has TRBV19 and TRBJ1-6; the match to TRBD1 covers 8 bases. The receptor was isolated from a human donor with active COVID-19. The CDR3 region has the DNA TGTGCCATTAGGCCCCCCGGACAGGGAAGAAGTTCACCCCTCCACTTT. Translation: CAIRPPGQGRSSPLHF.